These 32 T cell receptor beta chains were all obtained from the same sample, sequenced in a study of T cells in tuberculosis. Specified time point: new active TB diagnosis, blood taken before or within 7 days of starting treatment. Profiling relied on immunoSEQ multiplex PCR, and the TCRdb table lists in-frame clones only, not all of them. The sample records 30,000 to 40,000 clones, approximately 90% being singletons. This sample comprised PBMCs, obtained at tuberculosis diagnosis. The receptors were sampled from an adult with tuberculosis.

V gene TRBV6-5 combines with J gene TRBJ1-2; 8 positions match TRBD1. V dropped 0 bases and J dropped 4; count of bases not matched to a gene: 7. The germline V gene encodes CDR1 MNHEY and CDR2 SVGAGI. CDR3 length equals 16 residues. The CDR3 protein is CASSYSGAGGSYGYTF. The CDR3 DNA follows: TGTGCCAGCAGTTACTCCGGGGCAGGGGGCTCCTATGGCTACACCTTC.

This chain links TRBV7-3 with TRBJ2-1, with TRBD2 identical over 9 bases. J gave up 4 bases and V 5 bases, and 12 bases lay outside the gene matches. Germline assignment: CDR1 SGHTA and CDR2 FQGTGA. The CDR3 is made up of 17 amino acids. As DNA, the CDR3 is TGTGCCAGCAGCCCCCGATCAGGCGGGGGGGCTTACAATGAGCAGTTCTTC. Encoded protein: CASSPRSGGGAYNEQFF.

This clone was observed once. The chain carries TRBV27 and TRBJ2-7; 9 bases align to TRBD1. Germline V gives CDR1 MNHEY, CDR2 SMNVEV (reference sequence). The CDR3 is made up of 14 amino acids. Trimming at V came to 5 bases and at J to 7 bases, leaving 9 bases not matched to a gene. CDR3 DNA sequence: TGTGCCAGCAGTGGAACACAGGGGGCGTTTGAGCAGTACGTC. This encodes CASSGTQGAFEQYV.

This chain joins TRBV6-5 and TRBJ2-7; perhaps TRBD2 as D (5 bases). Germline V gene sequence: CDR1 MNHEY, CDR2 SVGAGI. The germline V and J ends were trimmed by 2 bases and 0 bases, with 11 bases remaining between them. The CDR3 is 15 amino acids. The DNA of the CDR3 is TGTGCCAGCAGTTACCAGGACTCACCCTCCTACGAGCAGTACTTC. Its protein product is CASSYQDSPSYEQYF.

The chain couples TRBV2 to TRBJ1-6; D unresolved. Germline lookup yields CDR1 SNHLY and CDR2 FYNNEI. Deletions cut 8 bases from V and 5 bases from J, with 16 bases between. The CDR3 is 15 amino acids. CDR3 DNA: TGTGCCAGCGACCGCATGGAACGGGATAATTCACCCCTCCACTTT. It specifies CASDRMERDNSPLHF.

This chain links TRBV6-5 with TRBJ1-1; 8 bases fit TRBD1. The CDR3 is 15 amino acids. Unmatched junction bases numbered 8, after V lost 4 bases and J lost 4 bases. CDR1 is MNHEY and CDR2 is SVGAGI in the germline V gene. CDR3 coding DNA: TGTGCCAGCAGTTCAACGACAGGGGCCGGCACTGAAGCTTTCTTT. Translating it yields CASSSTTGAGTEAFF.

V is TRBV28 and J is TRBJ1-1; D is unresolved. The CDR3 contains 12 residues. Germline V CDR1 and CDR2: MDHEN, SYDVKM. The ends were cut back, 1 base at V and 6 bases at J, with 6 bases in the middle. CDR3 residues: CASSLSGAEAFF. CDR3 DNA: TGTGCCAGCAGTTTATCGGGAGCTGAAGCTTTCTTT.

The CDR3 loop is CASSEQASYNSPLHF. DNA of the CDR3: TGTGCCAGCAGTGAACAGGCGTCCTATAATTCACCCCTCCACTTT. V and J are TRBV6-1 and TRBJ1-6; D call uncertain. This CDR3 is built from 15 residues. CDR1 and CDR2 from the germline V gene are MNHNS and SASEGT. V was shortened by 2 bases and J by 1 base, with 6 bases between the two germline ends.

V usage is TRBV27 and J usage is TRBJ1-1, with D possibly being TRBD1 (5 bases). Germline V gene sequence: CDR1 MNHEY, CDR2 SMNVEV (reference sequence). The CDR3 sequence is 15 residues long. Trimming pared 5 bases from V and 0 bases from J, leaving 13 bases between. The chain's CDR3 is CASSPRVGMNTEAFF. The CDR3 DNA follows: TGTGCCAGCAGTCCCAGGGTAGGGATGAACACTGAAGCTTTCTTT.

The chain is built from TRBV7-2 and TRBJ2-7; TRBD1 aligns across 7 bases. Germline V gene sequence: CDR1 SGHTA, CDR2 FQGNSA. Trimming at V came to 5 bases and at J to 3 bases, leaving 7 bases not matched to a gene. The CDR3 length is 14 residues. The CDR3 DNA is TGTGCCAGCAGCCCTAGACAGGGCGGCTACGAGCAGTACTTC. Amino acids: CASSPRQGGYEQYF.

The chain carries TRBV9 and TRBJ2-3, with D possibly TRBD2 on 7 matching bases. In germline, CDR1 is SGDLS, CDR2 YYNGEE. The CDR3 has 14 residues. Trimming removed 4 bases at V and 6 bases at J, with 15 bases between. CDR3 loop: CASSPAGAGDTQYF. The CDR3 DNA follows: TGTGCCAGCAGCCCGGCGGGGGCAGGGGATACGCAGTATTTT.

V usage is TRBV9 and J usage is TRBJ1-1; a possible D gene is TRBD1 (5 bases). The CDR3 has 16 residues. The V end was cut by 4 bases, the J end by 2 bases, with 18 bases between. The V gene's germline CDR1 is SGDLS and CDR2 YYNGEE. The CDR3 DNA sequence: TGTGCCAGCAGCCCCCCGAGAGGGGAGGGAAACACTGAAGCTTTCTTT. It is translated as CASSPPRGEGNTEAFF. Looking up the rest from reference TRBV9 and TRBJ1-1 gives the full variable domain: DSGVTQTPKHLITATGQRVTLRCSPRSGDLSVYWYQQSLDQGLQFLIQYYNGEERAKGNILERFSAQQFPDLHSELNLSSLELGDSALYFCASSPPRGEGNTEAFFGQGTRLTVV.

The genes are TRBV18 and TRBJ2-1; D uncertain. Germline CDR1 reads KGHSH; CDR2 reads LQKENI. This CDR3 spans 13 amino acids. Between the trimmed V and J ends, which lost 6 bases and 8 bases, there was a span of 14 bases. CDR3 amino acids: CASSGSNADEQFF. The CDR3 bases are TGTGCCAGCTCGGGTAGCAATGCCGATGAGCAGTTCTTC. Combining the CDR3 with reference TRBV18 and TRBJ2-1 gives the whole variable domain NAGVMQNPRHLVRRRGQEARLRCSPMKGHSHVYWYRQLPEEGLKFMVYLQKENIIDESGMPKERFSAEFPKEGPSILRIQQVVRGDSAAYFCASSGSNADEQFFGPGTRLTVL.

This chain uses TRBV6-4 with TRBJ2-3; 8 positions match TRBD2. The V and J ends lost 3 bases and 4 bases, in that order; junction bases with no gene match: 6. The CDR3 length is 15 residues. Germline V gene sequence: CDR1 MRHNA, CDR2 SNTAGT. The CDR3 DNA follows: TGTGCCAGCAGTGATATGGCGGGGGGTGCAGATACGCAGTATTTT. It is translated as CASSDMAGGADTQYF.

Only one count was recorded for this clone. The chain couples TRBV28 to TRBJ2-6; 7 bases are a match to TRBD2. The germline gives CDR1 MDHEN, CDR2 SYDVKM. The V gene end was trimmed by 3 bases and the J gene end by 2 bases; junction bases not matched to a gene: 7. CDR3 size: 17 residues. CDR3 in amino acids: CASSFAPRGAGANVLTF. The CDR3 coding sequence is TGTGCCAGCAGTTTCGCCCCCCGGGGGGCTGGGGCCAACGTCCTGACTTTC.

The gene calls are TRBV19 and TRBJ1-4; D possibly corresponds to TRBD1 (6 bases). V was shortened by 5 bases and J by 7 bases, with 17 bases between the two germline ends. Germline V CDR1 and CDR2: LNHDA, SQIVND (reference sequence). The CDR3 contains 15 residues. CDR3 sequence (DNA): TGTGCCAGTAGTGACACAGGGAGCAATATTGAAAAACTGTTTTTT. It translates to CASSDTGSNIEKLFF.

V and J are TRBV19 and TRBJ2-6; maybe TRBD1 (5 bases). CDR1 and CDR2 from the germline V gene are LNHDA and SQIVND (reference sequence). The CDR3 extends over 16 amino acids. V lost 4 bases and J 0 bases, leaving 10 bases between the germline ends. In DNA form, the CDR3 reads TGTGCCAGTAGTACAGGGTCTAGCTCTGGGGCCAACGTCCTGACTTTC. Translating gives CASSTGSSSGANVLTF. Complete variable domain (other parts from reference TRBV19 and TRBJ2-6): DGGITQSPKYLFRKEGQNVTLSCEQNLNHDAMYWYRQDPGQGLRLIYYSQIVNDFQKGDIAEGYSVSREKKESFPLTVTSAQKNPTAFYLCASSTGSSSGANVLTFGAGSRLTVL.

This clone was recorded once. V is TRBV5-6 and J is TRBJ2-1; 9 positions agree with TRBD2. V shed 5 bases and J 4 bases; nucleotides not matched to a gene: 7. The CDR3 is made up of 15 amino acids. CDR1 is SGHDT, CDR2 YYEEEE, per germline. The DNA for the CDR3 is TGTGCCAGCAGGGCTAGCGGGGTTACATACAATGAGCAGTTCTTC. Its translation is CASRASGVTYNEQFF.

In its sample, this clone was seen once. The V gene is TRBV18, the J gene TRBJ1-1; no reliable D call. Germline CDR1 and CDR2: KGHSH and LQKENI. The CDR3 consists of 14 residues. V shed 2 bases and J shed 1 base, with 8 bases lying between them. CDR3 DNA: TGTGCCAGCTCACCAAGGGAGGGGAACACTGAAGCTTTCTTT. Translating it yields CASSPREGNTEAFF.

The chain couples TRBV21-1 to TRBJ2-7; whether TRBD1, the table's D call, matches the DNA was not checked. TRBV21-1 has pseudogene status. This CDR3 comprises 14 residues. The CDR3 DNA is TGTGCCAGCAACCCAGAGGACAGGTCCTACGAGCAGTACGTC. Amino acid sequence: CASNPEDRSYEQYV.

J is TRBJ1-5 and V is TRBV7-2, with D perhaps TRBD1 (6 bases). This CDR3 is built from 13 residues. Germline V lookup: CDR1 SGHTA, CDR2 FQGNSA. V was shortened by 5 bases and J by 7 bases, with 12 bases between the two germline ends. The CDR3 region has the DNA TGTGCCAGCAGCATTCAGGGGCGCCAGCCCCAGCATTTT. Its translation is CASSIQGRQPQHF.

The V and J genes are TRBV25-1 and TRBJ2-3; D uncertain. Trimming shortened V by 4 bases and J by 3 bases, and 14 bases separated the two germline ends. Germline CDR1 is MGHDK and CDR2 is SYGVNS. The CDR3 has 15 residues. The CDR3 sequence: CASSASQVVTDTQYF. CDR3 nucleotides: TGTGCCAGCAGTGCAAGTCAGGTAGTTACAGATACGCAGTATTTT.

The CDR3 nucleotides read TGTGCCAGCAGCTCGGGACAGAGGTCCAACTATGGCTACACCTTC. It yields the protein CASSSGQRSNYGYTF. The chain uses TRBV6-1 and TRBJ1-2; 7 bases line up with TRBD1. From germline, CDR1 is MNHNS and CDR2 SASEGT. Germline trimming cut 6 bases from V and 2 bases from J; bases unmatched to any gene: 9. The CDR3 sequence is 15 residues long.

This chain links TRBV18 with TRBJ1-1; 7 nucleotides align to TRBD1. Looked up from germline, CDR1 is KGHSH and CDR2 is LQKENI. The CDR3 totals 15 residues. J gave up 0 bases and V 2 bases, and 3 bases lay outside the gene matches. CDR3 loop: CASSPEGQMNTEAFF. Written as DNA, the CDR3 is TGTGCCAGCTCACCAGAGGGACAGATGAACACTGAAGCTTTCTTT.

This clone was observed a single time. The CDR3 nucleotides are TGTGCTAGTGGTTTAGTCCGGCGGGGGACAGATACGCAGTATTTT. Its protein is CASGLVRRGTDTQYF. This chain joins TRBV12-5 and TRBJ2-3; 7 bases are shared with TRBD2. The length of the CDR3 is 15 residues. The V gene's germline CDR1 is LGHNT and CDR2 FRNRAP. J lost 3 bases, V lost 3 bases, and 6 bases had no gene match. Together with reference TRBV12-5 and TRBJ2-3, the CDR3 gives the full variable domain: DARVTQTPRHKVTEMGQEVTMRCQPILGHNTVFWYRQTMMQGLELLAYFRNRAPLDDSGMPKDRFSAEMPDATLATLKIQPSEPRDSAVYFCASGLVRRGTDTQYFGPGTRLTVL.

This chain links TRBV6-6 with TRBJ1-4; TRBD1 is a possible D gene (5 bases). Germline assignment: CDR1 MNHNY and CDR2 SVGAGI (reference sequence). The CDR3 consists of 14 residues. V lost 5 bases and J lost 3, with 10 bases in between. CDR3 sequence (DNA): TGTGCCAGCAGTCCCGGGGGGGCTAATGAAAAACTGTTTTTT. This gives the protein CASSPGGANEKLFF.

The J gene is TRBJ1-5, the V gene TRBV15; 9 positions agree with TRBD1. Germline lookup yields CDR1 LNHNV and CDR2 YYDKDF (reference sequence). The CDR3 runs to 15 residues. The V segment lost 4 bases and the J segment 6 bases; nucleotides outside the gene matches: 7. CDR3 sequence: CATSKGQGSGQPQHF. CDR3 bases: TGTGCCACCAGCAAAGGACAGGGGTCGGGTCAGCCCCAGCATTTT.

V usage is TRBV6-1 and J usage is TRBJ1-5; D uncertain. Germline V gene lookup returns CDR1 MNHNS and CDR2 SASEGT. This CDR3 has 14 residues. Trimming left V 7 bases short and J 3 bases short, with 13 bases between. This chain's CDR3 is CASTPGRINQPQHF. CDR3 DNA sequence: TGTGCCAGCACCCCGGGTCGGATCAATCAGCCCCAGCATTTT.

On this clone itself: This same CDR3 is encoded by further DNA sequences in the sample. The chain employs TRBV19 and TRBJ1-5; no reliable D call. Germline assignment: CDR1 LNHDA and CDR2 SQIVND (reference sequence). The CDR3 runs 13 residues. The V gene lost 6 bases and the J gene lost 4 bases, with 10 bases spanning the gap. DNA of the CDR3: TGTGCCAGTAGGACGGGAAGTAATCAGCCCCAGCATTTT. It is translated as CASRTGSNQPQHF.

The chain joins TRBV2 to TRBJ2-7; TRBD1 aligns across 9 bases. CDR3 length: 12 residues. Germline CDR1 SNHLY, CDR2 FYNNEI. CDR3 in amino acids: CAGGDRAYEQYV. The DNA for the CDR3 is TGTGCGGGGGGGGACAGGGCCTACGAGCAGTACGTC.

For this clone: Other DNA sequences in this specimen translate into the identical CDR3. The chain carries TRBV9 and TRBJ2-1, with 7 bases fitting TRBD1. CDR1 and CDR2 from the germline V gene are SGDLS and YYNGEE. The V and J ends lost 4 bases and 8 bases, in that order; junction bases with no gene match: 3. CDR3 length: 12 residues. The chain's CDR3 is CASSQGGHEQFF. The DNA of the CDR3 is TGTGCCAGCAGCCAAGGGGGCCATGAGCAGTTCTTC.

The rearrangement joins TRBV10-1 to TRBJ1-5, with TRBD1 matching 7 bases. The CDR3 totals 14 residues. Germline V gene lookup returns CDR1 WNHNN and CDR2 SYGVQD (reference sequence). V gave up 5 bases and J gave up 3 bases; unmatched junction bases: 4. The CDR3 DNA reads TGCGCCAGCAGTAAGGACAGGAACAATCAGCCCCAGCATTTT. This translates into CASSKDRNNQPQHF.